The 25 T cell receptor beta chains given below trace back to one sample, sequenced in a study of blood T cell repertoires in COVID-19. The table came from immunoSEQ multiplex PCR; TCRdb's copy has only in-frame clones and leaves some out. The sample comprises 130,000 to 150,000 clones, around 76% of which are singletons, and around 4% rests with the top ten. Material: peripheral blood. The receptors stem from a man between 60 and 70 years old with acute or convalescent COVID-19.

The chain joins TRBV27 to TRBJ1-1; perhaps TRBD1 as D (6 bases). CDR1 MNHEY and CDR2 SMNVEV come from the germline V gene (reference sequence). Trimming cost V 3 bases and J 5 bases, with 13 bases left between them. This CDR3 region has 14 residues. This chain's CDR3 is CASSFSPGETEAFF. The CDR3 nucleotides read TGTGCCAGCAGTTTTTCGCCAGGGGAGACTGAAGCTTTCTTT.

This clone was observed a few times. The chain uses TRBV10-3 and TRBJ2-3; 9 bases match TRBD2. Germline V gives CDR1 ENHRY, CDR2 SYGVKD. Unmatched junction bases numbered 3, after V lost 5 bases and J lost 0 bases. This CDR3 region has 15 residues. The CDR3 loop is CAISLAGASTDTQYF. The CDR3, as DNA: TGTGCCATCAGTTTAGCGGGGGCTAGCACAGATACGCAGTATTTT.

The chain has TRBV4-2 and TRBJ2-6; D remains unclear. This CDR3 contains 18 residues. Between the trimmed V and J ends, which lost 0 bases and 0 bases, there was a span of 12 bases. CDR1 and CDR2 (germline): LGHNA, YNFKEQ. CDR3 in DNA: TGTGCCAGCAGCCAAGATTGGCAGGCGAGCTCTGGGGCCAACGTCCTGACTTTC. It specifies CASSQDWQASSGANVLTF.

The genes are TRBV30 and TRBJ1-2; TRBD1 aligns across 7 bases. The CDR3 spans 16 residues. V was clipped by 0 bases and J by 2 bases; unmatched bases: 9. CDR1 is GTSNPN and CDR2 is SVGIG in the germline V gene (reference sequence). The CDR3 is CAWSVDRLGRNYGYTF. CDR3 sequence (DNA): TGTGCCTGGAGTGTGGACAGGTTGGGAAGGAACTATGGCTACACCTTC.

This rearrangement joins TRBV24-1 to TRBJ2-5; 8 nucleotides agree with TRBD1. The CDR3 is made up of 14 amino acids. CDR1 is KGHDR, CDR2 SFDVKD, per germline. J lost 4 bases, V lost 3 bases, and 3 bases had no gene match. The CDR3 sequence is CATSDAGQGETQYF. The DNA for the CDR3 is TGTGCCACCAGTGATGCCGGACAGGGAGAGACCCAGTACTTC.

V and J are TRBV7-2 and TRBJ2-6; 11 bases line up with TRBD2. J gave up 1 base and V 5 bases, and 7 bases lay outside the gene matches. The length of the CDR3 is 18 residues. CDR1 and CDR2 from the germline V gene are SGHTA and FQGNSA. The CDR3: CASSPRLAGNSGANVLTF. The CDR3, as DNA: TGTGCCAGCAGCCCACGACTAGCGGGAAATTCTGGGGCCAACGTCCTGACTTTC.

The chain combines TRBV10-3 with TRBJ1-2; 12 bases fit TRBD1. After removal of 4 bases from V and 4 bases from J, the junction contained 4 bases not matched to a gene. Germline CDR1 reads ENHRY; CDR2 reads SYGVKD. The CDR3 is made up of 15 amino acids. The CDR3 DNA reads TGTGCCATCAGTGGCCGGGACAGGGGGCCCTATGGCTACACCTTC. Its translation: CAISGRDRGPYGYTF.

The chain joins TRBV15 to TRBJ2-7; tentatively, D is TRBD2 (6 bases). The CDR3 covers 16 residues. CDR1 is LNHNV, CDR2 YYDKDF, per germline (reference sequence). Trimming cost V 0 bases and J 6 bases, with 18 bases left between them. This chain's CDR3 is CATSRDRGSREAEQYF. CDR3 DNA sequence: TGTGCCACCAGCAGAGATCGGGGCTCCAGGGAGGCCGAGCAGTACTTC.

The rearrangement uses TRBV19 and TRBJ1-6; D is uncertain. V lost 2 bases and J lost 5, with 7 bases in between. The CDR3 is made up of 14 amino acids. Germline V gene data show CDR1 as LNHDA and CDR2 as SQIVND (reference sequence). The CDR3 loop reads CASSIMADNSPLHF. The CDR3 coding sequence is TGTGCCAGTAGTATAATGGCAGATAATTCACCCCTCCACTTT.

The chain joins TRBV7-9 to TRBJ2-5; possible D gene TRBD2, 5 bases. Trimming cost V 2 bases and J 4 bases, with 11 bases left between them. The CDR3 sequence is 14 residues long. From germline, CDR1 is SEHNR and CDR2 FQNEAQ (reference sequence). The CDR3 bases are TGTGCCAGCAGCTTAAGTGTTGCGGGAGAGACCCAGTACTTC. Amino acids: CASSLSVAGETQYF.

This rearrangement joins TRBV18 to TRBJ2-7; perhaps TRBD2 as D (6 bases). Trimming cost V 6 bases and J 0 bases, with 18 bases left between them. Germline values: CDR1 KGHSH, CDR2 LQKENI. The CDR3 extends over 16 amino acids. The CDR3 nucleotides are TGTGCCAGCTCGCCAACCGGGGGTTCGGGCTCCTACGAGCAGTACTTC. It specifies CASSPTGGSGSYEQYF.

This sequence joins TRBV12-3 or TRBV12-4 and TRBJ1-4, with 7 bases lining up with TRBD1. The CDR3 contains 13 residues. V lost 6 bases to trimming and J lost 14 bases; unmatched junction nucleotides: 12. DNA for the CDR3: TGTGCCAGCAGCCCGGGGACAGACCGGCACCTGTTTTTT. Translating gives CASSPGTDRHLFF.

CDR3 region: CASRRRPHEQFF. CDR3 coding DNA: TGTGCCAGCAGGCGCAGGCCGCATGAGCAGTTCTTC. This chain joins TRBV6-5 and TRBJ2-1; D gene uncertain. Trimming left V 6 bases short and J 8 bases short, with 11 bases between. The germline V gene has CDR1 MNHEY and CDR2 SVGAGI. This CDR3 spans 12 amino acids.

The chain recombines TRBV6-5 with TRBJ1-1; D unresolved. CDR3 length: 14 residues. With 6 bases removed from V and 1 base from J, the gap between germline ends came to 12 bases. CDR1 and CDR2 (germline): MNHEY, SVGAGI. The CDR3 nucleotides read TGTGCCAGCAGACCTCGAACAGCGAACACTGAAGCTTTCTTT. This sequence encodes CASRPRTANTEAFF.

V usage is TRBV4-1 and J usage is TRBJ2-3; the D is unclear. Trimming removed 0 bases from V and 4 bases from J, with 8 bases in between. This CDR3 spans 14 amino acids. Germline V gene data show CDR1 as MGHRA and CDR2 as YSYEKL. The CDR3 DNA reads TGCGCCAGCAGCCAAGAAGAGTATTCAGATACGCAGTATTTT. Amino acids: CASSQEEYSDTQYF.

The J gene is TRBJ2-7, the V gene TRBV13; TRBD2 matches 13 bases. Germline-derived CDR1 and CDR2 are PRHDT and FYEKMQ (reference sequence). The V and J ends lost 6 bases and 3 bases, in that order; junction bases with no gene match: 5. The length of the CDR3 is 15 residues. CDR3 amino acids: CASRGWTSGGYEQYF. The CDR3 DNA reads as TGTGCCAGCAGAGGCTGGACTAGCGGGGGCTACGAGCAGTACTTC.

V gene TRBV6-5 combines with J gene TRBJ2-1, with 7 bases identical to TRBD1. CDR3 size: 16 residues. Germline CDR1 is MNHEY and CDR2 is SVGAGI. With 6 bases clipped from V and 2 bases from J, the junction kept 10 bases outside the gene matches. DNA for the CDR3: TGTGCCAGCAGCTACGCCGACAGGGTGGCCTACAATGAGCAGTTCTTC. Its protein is CASSYADRVAYNEQFF.

V gene TRBV2 combines with J gene TRBJ2-6; the D gene is possibly TRBD2 (5 bases). Trimming removed 8 bases at V and 0 bases at J, with 11 bases between. The CDR3 is made up of 15 amino acids. Looked up from germline, CDR1 is SNHLY and CDR2 is FYNNEI. CDR3 sequence: CASLRESSGANVLTF. Written as DNA, the CDR3 is TGTGCCAGCCTGAGGGAGAGCTCTGGGGCCAACGTCCTGACTTTC.

The chain couples TRBV29-1 to TRBJ2-1, with 15 bases fitting TRBD2. The V segment lost 5 bases and the J segment 9 bases; nucleotides outside the gene matches: 2. This CDR3 comprises 13 residues. Germline loops: CDR1 SQVTM, CDR2 ANQGSEA. CDR3 protein: CSVWTSGRGEQFF. DNA for the CDR3: TGCAGCGTTTGGACTAGCGGGAGGGGTGAGCAGTTCTTC.

The V and J genes are TRBV6-1 and TRBJ2-3; maybe TRBD2 (6 bases). The CDR3 spans 16 residues. Germline loops: CDR1 MNHNS, CDR2 SASEGT. Trimming stripped 0 bases from V and 2 bases from J, with 12 bases between. The CDR3 is CASSEAGGTFTDTQYF. For the CDR3, the DNA is TGTGCCAGCAGTGAAGCCGGCGGGACTTTCACAGATACGCAGTATTTT.

V is TRBV11-3 and J is TRBJ2-1; 9 bases are shared with TRBD1. The germline V gene encodes CDR1 SGHNT and CDR2 YENEEA. The CDR3 is 15 residues long. The junction had 9 bases not matched to a gene; V was cut back by 5 bases and J by 7 bases. CDR3 DNA: TGTGCCAGCAGCGGACATGGAGGACAGGGGAATGAGCAGTTCTTC. Protein sequence: CASSGHGGQGNEQFF.

This chain joins TRBV18 and TRBJ2-7, with no clear D. V lost 0 bases, J lost 9 bases, and 18 bases lay in between. CDR1 is KGHSH and CDR2 is LQKENI in the germline V gene. CDR3 size: 15 residues. CDR3 amino acids: CASSPPSSADLGQYF. The DNA of the CDR3 is TGTGCCAGCTCACCACCCTCGTCGGCGGATCTCGGGCAGTACTTC.

The V gene is TRBV5-1, the J gene TRBJ1-2, with a tentative D call TRBD1 (6 bases). Germline CDR1 SGHRS, CDR2 YFSETQ. The V and J ends lost 4 bases and 7 bases respectively, with 14 bases between them. The CDR3 runs 13 residues. CDR3 protein: CASSPDRTGGYTF. In DNA, the CDR3 is TGCGCCAGCAGCCCTGACAGGACCGGTGGCTACACCTTC.

The chain carries TRBV18 and TRBJ2-7; 10 nucleotides align to TRBD1. Germline V gene sequence: CDR1 KGHSH, CDR2 LQKENI. This CDR3 spans 14 amino acids. Unmatched junction bases numbered 4, after V lost 5 bases and J lost 3 bases. The CDR3 nucleotides are TGTGCCAGCTCAACAAGGACAGGGGGCTACGAGCAGTACTTC. Its protein product is CASSTRTGGYEQYF.

This clone was seen a handful of times. The same CDR3 also results from other DNA sequences found in this sample. The chain has TRBV19 and TRBJ1-5; D remains ambiguous. V gave up 3 bases and J gave up 7 bases, with 7 bases separating them. Germline CDR1 and CDR2: LNHDA and SQIVND (reference sequence). The CDR3 is 12 amino acids. The CDR3 loop reads CASSIRGQPQHF. The CDR3 DNA sequence: TGTGCCAGTAGTATCAGAGGGCAGCCCCAGCATTTT.